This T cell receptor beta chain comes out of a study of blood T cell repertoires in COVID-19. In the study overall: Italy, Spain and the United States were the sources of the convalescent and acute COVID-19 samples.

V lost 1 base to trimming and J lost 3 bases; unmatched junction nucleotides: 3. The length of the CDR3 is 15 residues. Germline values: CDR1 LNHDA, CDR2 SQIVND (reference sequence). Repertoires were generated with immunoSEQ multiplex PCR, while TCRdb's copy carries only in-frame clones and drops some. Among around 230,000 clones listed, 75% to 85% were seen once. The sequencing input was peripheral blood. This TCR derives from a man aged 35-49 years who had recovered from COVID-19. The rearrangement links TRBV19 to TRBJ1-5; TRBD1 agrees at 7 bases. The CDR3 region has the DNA TGTGCCAGTAGTATAGCCGGGACAGCCAATCAGCCCCAGCATTTT. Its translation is CASSIAGTANQPQHF.